A selection of T cell receptor beta chains follows, all from one sample in a study of CD8 T cells in Susac syndrome. TCRdb reprocessed the immunoSEQ multiplex PCR reads via MiXCR and lists one record per CDR3 protein. The table shows about 300,000 distinct CDR3 sequences, with roughly 85% occurring only once. The specimen sequenced was CD8+ T cells from PBMCs. The receptor source for this set is a human donor with multiple sclerosis. Each CDR3 is given with its conserved first and last residue. Clone size is shown for a subset of rows, as once, few, many or a class of expanded clone.

clone_size,j_call,v_call,cdr3_aa
once,TRBJ2-2,TRBV28,CASSLMQPSAGELFF
.,TRBJ2-2,TRBV9,CASSVATGGLAANTGELFF
.,TRBJ2-1,TRBV25-1,CASSGGLAYSSYNEQFF
.,TRBJ2-1,TRBV7-8,CASSHRGRRGAHNEQFF
.,TRBJ1-5,TRBV4-1,CASSPLTGDPYQPQHF
.,TRBJ2-3,TRBV28,CASSPRTSGRPGSDTQYF
.,TRBJ1-1,TRBV24-1,CATSDRGRNEAFF
.,TRBJ1-2,TRBV13,CASSPGVSAYGYTF
.,TRBJ2-2,TRBV9,CASSPFGSFNTGELFF
.,TRBJ1-1,TRBV29-1,CSVEGRGYHTEAFF